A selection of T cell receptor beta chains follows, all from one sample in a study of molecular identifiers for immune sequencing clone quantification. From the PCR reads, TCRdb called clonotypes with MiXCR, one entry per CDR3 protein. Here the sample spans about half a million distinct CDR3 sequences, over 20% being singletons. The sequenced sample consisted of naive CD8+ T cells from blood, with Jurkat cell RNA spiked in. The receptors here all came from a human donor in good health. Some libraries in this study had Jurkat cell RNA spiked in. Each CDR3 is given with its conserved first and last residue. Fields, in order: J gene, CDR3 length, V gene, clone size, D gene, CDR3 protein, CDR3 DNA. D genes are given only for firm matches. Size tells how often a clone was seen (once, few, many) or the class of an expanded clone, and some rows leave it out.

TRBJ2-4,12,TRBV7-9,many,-,CASSLEQWIQYF,TGTGCCAGCAGCTTAGAACAGTGGATTCAGTACTTC
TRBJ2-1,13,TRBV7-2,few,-,CASSLSHRQEQFF,TGTGCCAGCAGCTTAAGTCATCGGCAGGAGCAGTTCTTC
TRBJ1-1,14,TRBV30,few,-,CAWSVLAMNTEAFF,TGTGCCTGGAGTGTCCTTGCGATGAACACTGAAGCTTTCTTT
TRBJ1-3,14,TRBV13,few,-,CASSLSYIRNTIYF,TGTGCCAGCAGCTTATCCTATATCCGAAACACCATATATTTT
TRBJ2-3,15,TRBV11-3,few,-,CASSSFPRGTDTQYF,TGTGCCAGCAGCTCGTTTCCTCGGGGCACAGATACGCAGTATTTT
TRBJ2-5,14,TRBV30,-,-,CAWGGLPEAEAQYF,TGTGCCTGGGGGGGACTCCCAGAGGCAGAGGCCCAGTACTTC
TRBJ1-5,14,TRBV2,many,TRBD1,CASSPGTGLQPQHF,TGTGCCAGCAGCCCCGGGACAGGGCTTCAGCCCCAGCATTTT
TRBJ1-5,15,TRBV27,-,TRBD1,CASSPSGTGFQPQHF,TGTGCCAGCAGTCCCTCCGGGACAGGGTTTCAGCCCCAGCATTTT
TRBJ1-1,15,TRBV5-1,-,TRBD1,CASSLLGQMNTEAFF,TGCGCCAGCAGCCTGCTGGGACAGATGAACACTGAAGCTTTCTTT
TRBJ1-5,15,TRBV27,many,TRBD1,CASRLGQGGNQPQHF,TGTGCCAGCAGGCTAGGACAGGGAGGCAATCAGCCCCAGCATTTT
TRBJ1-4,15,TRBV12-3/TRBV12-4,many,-,CASSQDSAFVEKLFF,TGTGCCAGCAGCCAGGACAGCGCTTTTGTTGAAAAACTGTTTTTT
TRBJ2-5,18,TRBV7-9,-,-,CASSDYYGLAASQETQYF,TGTGCCAGCAGCGATTACTATGGGCTAGCCGCCAGCCAAGAGACCCAGTACTTC
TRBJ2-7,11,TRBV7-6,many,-,CASGSGPEQYF,TGTGCCAGCGGATCCGGCCCCGAGCAGTACTTC
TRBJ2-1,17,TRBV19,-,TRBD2,CASSMLPLAGGGNEQFF,TGTGCCAGTAGTATGCTTCCACTAGCGGGAGGGGGAAATGAGCAGTTCTTC
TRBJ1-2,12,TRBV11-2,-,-,CASSLQEYGYTF,TGTGCCAGCAGCTTACAGGAGTATGGCTACACCTTC
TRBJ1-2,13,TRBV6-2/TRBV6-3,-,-,CASSTPGIYGYTF,TGTGCCAGCAGTACTCCAGGGATCTATGGCTACACCTTC
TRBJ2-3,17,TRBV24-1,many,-,CATSDPLDGREPDTQYF,TGTGCCACCAGTGATCCCCTCGACGGAAGGGAGCCAGATACGCAGTATTTT
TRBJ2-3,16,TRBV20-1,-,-,CSASIEGPTRADTQYF,TGCAGTGCTAGTATCGAGGGCCCGACGAGGGCAGATACGCAGTATTTT
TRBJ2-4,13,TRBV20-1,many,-,CSASAISENIQYF,TGCAGTGCTAGTGCGATTTCGGAAAACATTCAGTACTTC
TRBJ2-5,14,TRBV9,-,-,CASSVASAFETQYF,TGTGCCAGCAGCGTAGCATCGGCTTTTGAGACCCAGTACTTC
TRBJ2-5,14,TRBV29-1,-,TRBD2,CSVEGLGSKETQYF,TGCAGCGTAGAGGGACTAGGGTCGAAAGAGACCCAGTACTTC
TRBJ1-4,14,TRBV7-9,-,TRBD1,CASSRTGAMEKLFF,TGTGCCAGCAGTCGGACAGGGGCAATGGAAAAACTGTTTTTT
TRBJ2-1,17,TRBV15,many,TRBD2,CATSRDVASGFYNEQFF,TGTGCCACCAGCAGAGATGTGGCTAGCGGGTTTTACAATGAGCAGTTCTTC
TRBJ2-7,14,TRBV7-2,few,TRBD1,CASKRQGPPDEQYF,TGTGCCAGCAAGCGACAGGGACCTCCCGACGAGCAGTACTTC
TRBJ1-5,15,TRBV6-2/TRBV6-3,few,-,CASSSIRGNNQPQHF,TGTGCCAGCAGTTCCATTCGCGGAAACAATCAGCCCCAGCATTTT
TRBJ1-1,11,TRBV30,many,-,CAWGSGSAGFF,-
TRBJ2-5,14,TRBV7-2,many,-,CASSSDQNQETQYF,TGTGCCAGCAGCTCAGACCAGAACCAAGAGACCCAGTACTTC
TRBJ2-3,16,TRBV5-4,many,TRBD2,CASSFPSGSSTDTQYF,TGTGCCAGCAGCTTCCCTAGCGGGAGCAGCACAGATACGCAGTATTTT
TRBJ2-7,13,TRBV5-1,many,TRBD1,CASSAGTGDEQYF,TGCGCCAGCAGCGCCGGGACAGGCGACGAGCAGTACTTC
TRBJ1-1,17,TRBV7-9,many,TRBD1,CASSLDRGKGLNTEAFF,TGTGCCAGCAGTTTGGACAGGGGTAAGGGGCTGAACACTGAAGCTTTCTTT
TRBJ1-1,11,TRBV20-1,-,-,CSATENTEAFF,TGCAGTGCTACAGAAAACACTGAAGCTTTCTTT
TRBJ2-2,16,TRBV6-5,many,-,CASRLYPNHPTGELFF,TGTGCCAGCAGACTCTACCCAAATCATCCAACCGGGGAGCTGTTTTTT
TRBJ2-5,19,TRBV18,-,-,CASSEPGQELRRAQETQYF,TGTGCCAGCTCAGAACCGGGACAAGAACTCCGCCGGGCACAAGAGACCCAGTACTTC
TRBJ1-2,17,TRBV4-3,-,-,CASSQDMFGGSGYGYTF,TGCGCCAGCAGCCAAGATATGTTCGGAGGATCGGGCTATGGCTACACCTTC
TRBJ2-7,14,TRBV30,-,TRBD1,CAWGPGTGAVEQYF,TGTGCCTGGGGACCCGGGACAGGGGCAGTAGAGCAGTACTTC
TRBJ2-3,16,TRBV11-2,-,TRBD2,CASFGTSGRTTDTQYF,TGTGCCAGCTTCGGGACTAGCGGGAGAACCACAGATACGCAGTATTTT
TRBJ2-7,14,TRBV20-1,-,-,CSGSSSDGPYEQYF,TGCAGTGGCAGTAGTTCGGACGGACCCTACGAGCAGTACTTC